Following are 20 T cell receptor beta chains from one sample sequenced in a study of post-analysis software for immune sequencing data. The authors incorporated unique molecular identifiers into the TCR beta cDNA libraries. MiXCR, applied by TCRdb to the PCR reads, yields one record per CDR3 protein. Among about 540,000 distinct CDR3 sequences listed, approximately 34% were seen once. Findings of the study overall: Relative to controls, patients had about 5 TRBV segments at higher frequency, with TRBV5-6, TRBV5-1 and TRBV20-1 among these.

For these receptors, no antigen is known. The source material was blood. These receptors came from a girl younger than 18 with multiple sclerosis.

This chain uses TRBV2 with TRBJ2-1, with 8 bases that match TRBD1. The CDR3 totals 16 residues. Germline V CDR1 and CDR2: SNHLY, FYNNEI. The V and J ends lost 4 bases and 7 bases, in that order; junction bases with no gene match: 12. CDR3 sequence: CASSGRGQVFENEQFF. CDR3 sequence (DNA): TGTGCCAGCAGTGGCAGGGGGCAGGTTTTTGAGAATGAGCAGTTCTTC.

This clonotype was seen more than once but under ten times. The chain joins TRBV7-8 to TRBJ2-7; D is unclear. Germline V gene sequence: CDR1 SGHVS, CDR2 FQNEAQ. The V and J ends lost 5 bases and 3 bases respectively, with 5 bases between them. The CDR3 contains 11 residues. CDR3 nucleotides: TGTGCCAGCAGCGGAAACTACGAGCAGTACTTC. Translating it yields CASSGNYEQYF.

There are a few counts of this clonotype. This sequence joins TRBV4-2 and TRBJ2-5, with TRBD2 as a possible D gene (7 bases). Per the germline V gene, CDR1 is LGHNA and CDR2 is YNFKEQ. V gave up 0 bases and J gave up 5 bases, with 16 bases separating them. This CDR3 contains 16 residues. The CDR3 sequence is CASSQDGGGGTETQYF. For the CDR3, the DNA is TGTGCCAGCAGCCAAGATGGAGGGGGGGGGACGGAGACCCAGTACTTC.

This clonotype has a count of ten or more. V and J are TRBV4-1 and TRBJ2-3; 8 bases fit TRBD2. The CDR3 runs to 15 residues. V lost 1 base, J lost 2 bases, and 2 bases stayed unmatched. Germline assignment: CDR1 MGHRA and CDR2 YSYEKL. CDR3 coding DNA: TGCGCCAGCAGCCAAGCTAGCGGGCTCACAGATACGCAGTATTTT. This gives the protein CASSQASGLTDTQYF.

V is TRBV5-1 and J is TRBJ2-5; 7 nucleotides line up with TRBD2. Losses at the gene ends were 2 bases for V and 0 bases for J; bases not matched to a gene: 4. Germline lookup yields CDR1 SGHRS and CDR2 YFSETQ. The CDR3 length is 15 residues. As DNA, the CDR3 is TGCGCCAGCAGCTTTCGAGCGGGGTACCAAGAGACCCAGTACTTC. This gives the protein CASSFRAGYQETQYF. The full variable domain, completed using reference TRBV5-1 and TRBJ2-5, is KAGVTQTPRYLIKTRGQQVTLSCSPISGHRSVSWYQQTPGQGLQFLFEYFSETQRNKGNFPGRFSGRQFSNSRSEMNVSTLELGDSALYLCASSFRAGYQETQYFGPGTRLLVL.

The J gene is TRBJ2-7, the V gene TRBV18, with TRBD1 as a possible D gene (6 bases). The CDR3 is made up of 16 amino acids. Trimming took off 3 bases at V and 0 bases at J, with 15 bases between the two ends. Germline V gives CDR1 KGHSH, CDR2 LQKENI. CDR3 in DNA: TGTGCCAGCTCACCCGGGCCAGGGGTGAGCTCCTACGAGCAGTACTTC. It yields the protein CASSPGPGVSSYEQYF.

The CDR3 loop reads CASSQDQQQGDVYNEQFF. Here the CDR3 DNA reads TGTGCCAGCAGCCAAGATCAGCAGCAGGGGGATGTCTACAATGAGCAGTTCTTC. The chain employs TRBV4-2 and TRBJ2-1; 7 bases line up with TRBD1. V shed 0 bases, J shed 3 bases, and the junction held 11 bases outside the gene matches. The CDR3 has 18 residues. The germline gives CDR1 LGHNA, CDR2 YNFKEQ.

On this clonotype: Given a much more abundant clone one base away, this may be a read error. This chain joins TRBV7-9 and TRBJ2-1, with a possible D match to TRBD2 (5 bases). This CDR3 is 14 amino acids long. V shed 0 bases and J shed 13 bases, with 16 bases lying between them. CDR1 is SEHNR, CDR2 FQNEAQ, per germline (reference sequence). CDR3 sequence: CASSLARGWETQFF. The CDR3 nucleotides read TGTGCCAGCAGCTTAGCGAGAGGTTGGGAGACCCAGTTCTTC. Filled out from reference TRBV7-9 and TRBJ2-1, the complete variable domain reads DTGVSQNPRHKITKRGQNVTFRCDPISEHNRLYWYRQTLGQGPEFLTYFQNEAQLEKSRLLSDRFSAERPKGSFSTLEIQRTEQGDSAMYLCASSLARGWETQFFGPGTRLTVL.

The V call is TRBV5-1, the J call TRBJ2-5; D remains ambiguous. Germline CDR1 SGHRS, CDR2 YFSETQ. The CDR3 covers 11 residues. The V gene lost 7 bases and the J gene lost 1 base, with 5 bases spanning the gap. The CDR3: CASLAQETQYF. As DNA, the CDR3 is TGCGCCAGCTTAGCCCAAGAGACCCAGTACTTC. Looking up the rest from reference TRBV5-1 and TRBJ2-5 gives the full variable domain: KAGVTQTPRYLIKTRGQQVTLSCSPISGHRSVSWYQQTPGQGLQFLFEYFSETQRNKGNFPGRFSGRQFSNSRSEMNVSTLELGDSALYLCASLAQETQYFGPGTRLLVL.

This clonotype was seen many times. The gene calls are TRBV4-1 and TRBJ2-7; the match to TRBD1 covers 9 bases. From germline, CDR1 is MGHRA and CDR2 YSYEKL. V lost 3 bases to trimming and J lost 5 bases; unmatched junction nucleotides: 8. CDR3 size: 15 residues. Here the CDR3 DNA reads TGCGCCAGCAGCCATATAACCGGGACAGGGAACGAGCAGTACTTC. It codes for CASSHITGTGNEQYF.

This chain connects TRBV2 to TRBJ1-2; 8 positions match TRBD1. The CDR3 has 13 residues. Germline assignment: CDR1 SNHLY and CDR2 FYNNEI. V trimming: 2 bases; J trimming: 8 bases; junction bases outside the gene matches: 4. CDR3 residues: CASSEIQGAGYTF. As DNA, the CDR3 is TGTGCCAGCAGTGAAATCCAGGGGGCAGGCTACACCTTC.

Only a few counts were recorded for this clonotype. This chain connects TRBV4-1 to TRBJ1-4, with a weak D call TRBD1 (6 bases). Germline CDR1 is MGHRA and CDR2 is YSYEKL. V shed 8 bases and J shed 3 bases, with 13 bases lying between them. The CDR3 contains 14 residues. CDR3 in DNA: TGCGCCAGCTCCCACAGGGAACCTAATGAAAAACTGTTTTTT. It codes for CASSHREPNEKLFF.

The chain couples TRBV20-1 to TRBJ1-1; 7 nucleotides line up with TRBD1. The CDR3 is made up of 14 amino acids. CDR1 DFQATT and CDR2 SNEGSKA come from the germline V gene (reference sequence). Germline trimming cut 2 bases from V and 1 base from J; bases unmatched to any gene: 4. The CDR3 reads CSARPTGENTEAFF. The CDR3, as DNA: TGCAGTGCTAGACCCACAGGGGAGAACACTGAAGCTTTCTTT.

This chain connects TRBV28 to TRBJ2-5; no clear D. This CDR3 region has 14 residues. Germline loops: CDR1 MDHEN, CDR2 SYDVKM. V was cut by 2 bases and J by 4 bases, with 11 bases left in between. The CDR3 DNA is TGTGCCAGCAGTTTAGAGGATTTGGGAGAGACCCAGTACTTC. Translating gives CASSLEDLGETQYF. Full variable domain (rest looked up from reference TRBV28 and TRBJ2-5): DVKVTQSSRYLVKRTGEKVFLECVQDMDHENMFWYRQDPGLGLRLIYFSYDVKMKEKGDIPEGYSVSREKKERFSLILESASTNQTSMYLCASSLEDLGETQYFGPGTRLLVL.

This clonotype has a handful of counts. The chain joins TRBV6-1 to TRBJ2-5; 10 positions match TRBD2. CDR3 length equals 17 residues. Germline CDR1 reads MNHNS; CDR2 reads SASEGT. Germline trimming cut 1 base from V and 2 bases from J; bases unmatched to any gene: 7. The CDR3 region is CASSEVKLAGPQETQYF. The CDR3 coding sequence is TGTGCCAGCAGTGAAGTTAAACTAGCGGGGCCACAAGAGACCCAGTACTTC.

The rearrangement uses TRBV7-9 and TRBJ1-1, with D perhaps TRBD1 (5 bases). The CDR3 loop spans 17 amino acids. CDR1 is SEHNR and CDR2 is FQNEAQ in the germline V gene (reference sequence). V lost 1 base and J lost 1, with 16 bases in between. CDR3 DNA: TGTGCCAGCAGCTTAGATAGAGGTACAGGCGCGAACACTGAAGCTTTCTTT. Protein sequence: CASSLDRGTGANTEAFF.

This clonotype has just a few counts. This sequence joins TRBV29-1 and TRBJ1-2; 12 nucleotides agree with TRBD1. CDR1 and CDR2 (germline): SQVTM, ANQGSEA. The CDR3 is 14 residues long. The DNA for the CDR3 is TGCAGTGTGGGACAGGGGGCGACTTGGTATGGCTACACCTTC. The encoded protein is CSVGQGATWYGYTF.

The genes are TRBV10-3 and TRBJ1-2, with 9 bases identical to TRBD1. Germline V lookup: CDR1 ENHRY, CDR2 SYGVKD. This CDR3 is built from 17 residues. V shed 0 bases and J 5 bases; nucleotides not matched to a gene: 10. CDR3 in DNA: TGTGCCATCAGTGAGTCTGCCAGGGACAGGGCTTATTATGGCTACACCTTC. Translated, it gives CAISESARDRAYYGYTF.

A note on this clonotype: This sequence may be a read error, since a much larger clone differs from it by one base. J is TRBJ2-7 and V is TRBV6-5, with a tentative D call TRBD1 (6 bases). CDR1 is MNHEY, CDR2 SVGAGI, per germline. The CDR3 spans 16 residues. V shed 6 bases and J shed 7 bases, with 25 bases lying between them. CDR3 DNA: TGTGCCAGCAGCCCTATCGGTATACAGGGCTGGGATGAGCAGTACTTC. This encodes CASSPIGIQGWDEQYF.

The chain carries TRBV9 and TRBJ2-5, with TRBD1 matching 10 bases. The J call may be wrong; the DNA end is better matched by TRBJ2-7. Germline lookup yields CDR1 SGDLS and CDR2 YYNGEE. The CDR3 consists of 14 residues. The CDR3, as DNA: TGTGCCAGCACCAAGGGACAGGGGATTTACGAGCAGTACTTC. The encoded protein is CASTKGQGIYEQYF.